The sequence of this T cell receptor (beta chain) was determined in a study of cytomegalovirus exposure and HLA in healthy donors. Findings and caveats of the study: Several V segments, TRBV6-2 and TRBV6-3 among them, could not be told apart and were dropped. Compared with the approximately 680-donor mean, an Asian-associated ancestry cluster reportedly had fewer N-insertions, according to a later analysis. TCR beta sequences numbering about 17,000 were associated with HLA alleles at 0.05 false discovery rate in a later analysis.

The V gene's germline CDR1 is SGHDN and CDR2 FVKESK. This CDR3 is built from 14 residues. V was pared by 4 bases and J by 9 bases, with 19 bases between. The study ran its PCR with 60 Vbeta and 13 Jbeta primers. Original data processing: Later work found approximately 87 million unique TCR beta chains, with about 10 million shared. Sequenced by immunoSEQ multiplex PCR; TCRdb stores in-frame clones only, minus some. The DNA gave D and trimming, while V, J and clone size come from that table. Among 150,000 to 200,000 clones, 82% were seen once, and the ten largest hold around 6.3%. Turning to this clone: Antigen: not known.

The rearrangement uses TRBV14 and TRBJ2-7, with D tentatively TRBD2 (5 bases). The sequence was collected from a woman in her forties or fifties in good health and CMV-seropositive. The sample taken for sequencing was PBMCs. As DNA, the CDR3 is TGTGCCAGCAGCCCTCTTGCGGGCCCCGGCGGGCAGTACTTC. This translates into CASSPLAGPGGQYF.